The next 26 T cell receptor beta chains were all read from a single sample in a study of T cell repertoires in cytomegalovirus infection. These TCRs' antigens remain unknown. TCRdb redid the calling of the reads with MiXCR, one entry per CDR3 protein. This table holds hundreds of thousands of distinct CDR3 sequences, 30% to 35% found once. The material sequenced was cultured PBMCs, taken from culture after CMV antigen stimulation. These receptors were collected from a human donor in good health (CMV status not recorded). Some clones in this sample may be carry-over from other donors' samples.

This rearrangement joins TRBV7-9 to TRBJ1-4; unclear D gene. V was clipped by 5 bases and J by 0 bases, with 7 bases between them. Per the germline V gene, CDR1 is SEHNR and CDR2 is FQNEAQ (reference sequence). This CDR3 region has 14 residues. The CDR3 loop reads CASSPYATNEKLFF. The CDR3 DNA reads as TGTGCCAGCAGCCCTTATGCAACTAATGAAAAACTGTTTTTT.

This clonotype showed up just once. The CDR3 DNA reads as TGCAGTGCTAGTGATCGGAAAAAGGGCGAGCAGTACTTC. This encodes CSASDRKKGEQYF. The chain uses TRBV20-1 and TRBJ2-7; D is unclear. Between the trimmed V and J ends, which lost 3 bases and 6 bases, there was a span of 15 bases. Germline CDR1 reads DFQATT; CDR2 reads SNEGSKA (reference sequence). The CDR3 sequence is 13 residues long.

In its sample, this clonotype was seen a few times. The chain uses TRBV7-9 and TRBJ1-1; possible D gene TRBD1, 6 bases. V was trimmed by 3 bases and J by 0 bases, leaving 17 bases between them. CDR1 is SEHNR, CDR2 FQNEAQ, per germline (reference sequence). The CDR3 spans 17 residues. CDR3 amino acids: CASSFLRGQSMNTEAFF. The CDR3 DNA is TGTGCCAGCAGCTTTCTTCGTGGACAGTCCATGAACACTGAAGCTTTCTTT.

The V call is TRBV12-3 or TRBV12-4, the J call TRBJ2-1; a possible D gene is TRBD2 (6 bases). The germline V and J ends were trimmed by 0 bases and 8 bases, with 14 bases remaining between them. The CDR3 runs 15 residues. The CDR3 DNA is TGTGCCAGCAGTTTAGCCTCTCGGCGGGAAGATGAGCAGTTCTTC. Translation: CASSLASRREDEQFF.

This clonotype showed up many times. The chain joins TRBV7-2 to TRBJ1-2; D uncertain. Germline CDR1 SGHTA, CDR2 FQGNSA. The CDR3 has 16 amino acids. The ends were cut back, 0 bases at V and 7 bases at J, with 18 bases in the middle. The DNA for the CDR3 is TGTGCCAGCAGCTTAGCCCGGGGAGGTCCTTTGTCTGGCTACACCTTC. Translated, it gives CASSLARGGPLSGYTF. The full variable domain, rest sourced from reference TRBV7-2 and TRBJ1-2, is GAGVSQSPSNKVTEKGKDVELRCDPISGHTALYWYRQSLGQGLEFLIYFQGNSAPDKSGLPSDRFSAERTGGSVSTLTIQRTQQEDSAVYLCASSLARGGPLSGYTFGSGTRLTVV.

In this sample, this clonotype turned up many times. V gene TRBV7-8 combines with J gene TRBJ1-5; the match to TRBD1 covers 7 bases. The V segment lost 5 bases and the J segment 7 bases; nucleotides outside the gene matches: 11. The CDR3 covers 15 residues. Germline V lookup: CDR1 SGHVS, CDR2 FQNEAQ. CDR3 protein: CASSRLQGPSQPQHF. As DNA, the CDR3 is TGTGCCAGCAGCCGTTTACAGGGGCCAAGCCAGCCCCAGCATTTT.

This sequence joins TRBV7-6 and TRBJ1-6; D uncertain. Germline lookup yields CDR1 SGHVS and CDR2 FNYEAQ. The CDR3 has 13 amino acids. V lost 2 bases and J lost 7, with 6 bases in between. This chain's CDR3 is CASSLSGNSPLHF. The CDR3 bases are TGTGCCAGCAGCTTATCTGGAAATTCACCCCTCCACTTT.

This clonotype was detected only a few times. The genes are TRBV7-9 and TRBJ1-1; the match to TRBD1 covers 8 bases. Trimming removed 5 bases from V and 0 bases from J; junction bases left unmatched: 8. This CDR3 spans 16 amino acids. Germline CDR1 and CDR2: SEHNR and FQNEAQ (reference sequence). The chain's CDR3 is CASSRRQGLLNTEAFF. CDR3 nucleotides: TGTGCCAGCAGCCGACGACAGGGGCTGCTGAACACTGAAGCTTTCTTT.

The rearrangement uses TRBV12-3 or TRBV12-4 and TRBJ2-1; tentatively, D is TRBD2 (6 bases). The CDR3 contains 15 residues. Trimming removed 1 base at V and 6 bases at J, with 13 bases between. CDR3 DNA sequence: TGTGCCAGCAGTTTAGGTCTAGCGACGGTCAATGAGCAGTTCTTC. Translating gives CASSLGLATVNEQFF.

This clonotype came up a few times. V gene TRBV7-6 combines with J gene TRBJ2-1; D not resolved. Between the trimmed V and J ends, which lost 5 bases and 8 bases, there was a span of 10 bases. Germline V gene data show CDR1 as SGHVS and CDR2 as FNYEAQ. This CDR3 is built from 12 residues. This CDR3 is CASSPITYEQFF. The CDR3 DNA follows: TGTGCCAGCAGCCCCATAACCTATGAGCAGTTCTTC.

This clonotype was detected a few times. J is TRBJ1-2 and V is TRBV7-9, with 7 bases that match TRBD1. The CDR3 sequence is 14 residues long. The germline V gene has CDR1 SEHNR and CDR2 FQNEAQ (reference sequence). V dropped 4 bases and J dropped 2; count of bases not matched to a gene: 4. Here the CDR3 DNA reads TGTGCCAGCAGCTATACAGGGGAGAACTATGGCTACACCTTC. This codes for CASSYTGENYGYTF.

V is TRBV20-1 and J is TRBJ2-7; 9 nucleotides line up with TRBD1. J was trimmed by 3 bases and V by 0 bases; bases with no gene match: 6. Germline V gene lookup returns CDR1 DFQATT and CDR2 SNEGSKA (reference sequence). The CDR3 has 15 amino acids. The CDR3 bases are TGCAGTGCTAGAGAGACAGGACAGGGGATCTACGAGCAGTACTTC. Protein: CSARETGQGIYEQYF.

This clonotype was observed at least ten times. The CDR3 DNA sequence: TGTGCCAGCAGCTCTAGCGGGTTGCTAGCGGGAGGGCGGGGACAGGAGCAGTTCTTC. Translating it yields CASSSSGLLAGGRGQEQFF. This sequence joins TRBV7-9 and TRBJ2-1; 12 bases fit TRBD2. Germline V lookup: CDR1 SEHNR, CDR2 FQNEAQ (reference sequence). With 4 bases clipped from V and 10 bases from J, the junction kept 20 bases outside the gene matches. This CDR3 has 19 amino acids.

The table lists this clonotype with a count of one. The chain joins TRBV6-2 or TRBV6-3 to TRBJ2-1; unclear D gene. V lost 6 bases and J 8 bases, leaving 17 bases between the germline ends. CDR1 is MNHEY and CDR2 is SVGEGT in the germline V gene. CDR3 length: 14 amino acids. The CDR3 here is CASSHLSVNDEQFF. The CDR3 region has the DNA TGTGCCAGCAGCCACCTCTCAGTCAACGATGAGCAGTTCTTC.

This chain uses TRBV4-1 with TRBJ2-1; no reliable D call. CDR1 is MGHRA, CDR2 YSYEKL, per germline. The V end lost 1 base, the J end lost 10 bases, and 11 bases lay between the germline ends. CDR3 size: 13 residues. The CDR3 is CASSQVTAQEQFF. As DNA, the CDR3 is TGCGCCAGCAGCCAAGTGACGGCGCAGGAGCAGTTCTTC.

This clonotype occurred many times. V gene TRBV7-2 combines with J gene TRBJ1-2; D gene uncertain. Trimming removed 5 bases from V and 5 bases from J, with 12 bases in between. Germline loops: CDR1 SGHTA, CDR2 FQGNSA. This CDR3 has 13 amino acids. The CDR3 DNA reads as TGTGCCAGCAGCGCACGCCTTTTTTATGGCTACACCTTC. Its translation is CASSARLFYGYTF.

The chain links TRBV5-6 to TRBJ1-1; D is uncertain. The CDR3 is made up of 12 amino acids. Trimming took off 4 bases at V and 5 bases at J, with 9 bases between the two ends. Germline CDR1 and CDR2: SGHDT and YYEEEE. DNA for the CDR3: TGTGCCAGCAGCCGACGAACGACTGAAGCTTTCTTT. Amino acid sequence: CASSRRTTEAFF.

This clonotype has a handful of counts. The CDR3, as DNA: TGTGCCAGCAGCCCCCAGAGGGGTCGAGATACGCAGTATTTT. It is translated as CASSPQRGRDTQYF. The J gene is TRBJ2-3, the V gene TRBV12-3 or TRBV12-4, with D tentatively TRBD1 or TRBD2 (5 bases each). There are 14 residues in the CDR3. V shed 6 bases and J shed 5 bases, with 15 bases lying between them.

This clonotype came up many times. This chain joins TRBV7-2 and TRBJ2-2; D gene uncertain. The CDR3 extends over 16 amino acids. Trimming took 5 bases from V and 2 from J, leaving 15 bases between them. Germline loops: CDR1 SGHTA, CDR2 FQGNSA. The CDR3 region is CASSLSGLPNTGELFF. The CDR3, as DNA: TGTGCCAGCAGCCTCTCCGGGCTGCCTAACACCGGGGAGCTGTTTTTT.

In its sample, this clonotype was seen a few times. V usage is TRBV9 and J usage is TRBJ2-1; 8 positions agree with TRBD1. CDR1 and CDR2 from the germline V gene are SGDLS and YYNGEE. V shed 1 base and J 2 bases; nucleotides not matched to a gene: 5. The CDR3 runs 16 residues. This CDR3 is CASSVSRTGTYNEQFF. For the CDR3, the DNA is TGTGCCAGCAGCGTAAGCAGGACAGGGACCTACAATGAGCAGTTCTTC.

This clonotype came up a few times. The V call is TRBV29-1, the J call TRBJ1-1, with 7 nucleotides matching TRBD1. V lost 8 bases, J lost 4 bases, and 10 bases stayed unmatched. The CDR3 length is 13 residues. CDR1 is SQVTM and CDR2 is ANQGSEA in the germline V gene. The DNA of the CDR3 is TGCAGCTCCTGGACAGGCGAGGGCACTGAAGCTTTCTTT. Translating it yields CSSWTGEGTEAFF.

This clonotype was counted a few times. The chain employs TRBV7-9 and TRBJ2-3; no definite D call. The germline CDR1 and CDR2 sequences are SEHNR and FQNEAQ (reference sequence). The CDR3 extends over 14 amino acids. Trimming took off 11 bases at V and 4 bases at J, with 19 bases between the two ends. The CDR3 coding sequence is TGTGCCTACCCCCACCTGCTAAACGCAGATACGCAGTATTTT. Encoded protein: CAYPHLLNADTQYF.

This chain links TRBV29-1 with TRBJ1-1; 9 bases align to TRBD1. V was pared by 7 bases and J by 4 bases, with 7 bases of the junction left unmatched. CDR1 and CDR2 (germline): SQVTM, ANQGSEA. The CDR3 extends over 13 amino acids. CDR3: CSAGTGSVTEAFF. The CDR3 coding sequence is TGCAGCGCAGGGACAGGGTCGGTCACTGAAGCTTTCTTT.

CDR3 in DNA: TGTGCCAGTAGTGCTCCCGGGGGGGCCGGGCAGTATTTT. This codes for CASSAPGGAGQYF. The V call is TRBV19, the J call TRBJ2-3; 8 bases align to TRBD2. Germline V lookup: CDR1 LNHDA, CDR2 SQIVND (reference sequence). The CDR3 contains 13 residues. With 5 bases clipped from V and 11 bases from J, the junction kept 9 bases outside the gene matches.

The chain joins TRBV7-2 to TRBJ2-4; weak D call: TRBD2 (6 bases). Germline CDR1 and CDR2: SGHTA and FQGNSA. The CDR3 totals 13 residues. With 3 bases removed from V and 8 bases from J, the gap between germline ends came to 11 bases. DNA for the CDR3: TGTGCCAGCAGCTTGGGGGAGCGGGACATTCAGTACTTC. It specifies CASSLGERDIQYF.

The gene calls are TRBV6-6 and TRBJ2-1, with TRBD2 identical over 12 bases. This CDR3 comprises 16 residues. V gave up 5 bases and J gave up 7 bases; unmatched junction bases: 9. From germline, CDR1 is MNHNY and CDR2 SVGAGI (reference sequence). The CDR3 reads CASSKLELAGGNEQFF. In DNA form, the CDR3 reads TGTGCCAGCAGTAAACTCGAACTAGCGGGGGGAAATGAGCAGTTCTTC.